This is a list of T cell receptor beta chains from one sample in a study of Graves' ophthalmopathy and Graves' hyperthyroidism. TCRdb re-called the multiplex PCR reads with MiXCR, one entry per CDR3 protein. The table records about 740,000 distinct CDR3 sequences, roughly two fifths of them present only once. Sequenced material: peripheral blood. These receptors were taken from an adult man with Graves' ophthalmopathy. Each CDR3 is given with its conserved first and last residue. A D gene is named only where the DNA matches it firmly. The size of a clone is reported for some rows only, either as once, few or many, or as a class for expanded clones.

j_call: TRBJ2-1
clone_size: .
v_call: TRBV15
d_call: .
cdr3_aa: CATSRATGRSYNEQFF
cdr3_nt: TGTGCCACCAGCAGAGCAACGGGGCGCTCCTACAATGAGCAGTTCTTC

j_call: TRBJ2-7
clone_size: many
v_call: TRBV7-8
d_call: TRBD2
cdr3_aa: CASSFSTSGDQYF
cdr3_nt: TGTGCCAGCAGTTTTTCGACTAGCGGTGATCAGTACTTC

j_call: TRBJ2-7
clone_size: many
v_call: TRBV7-8
d_call: TRBD1
cdr3_aa: CASTLTGTAVGIDEQYF
cdr3_nt: TGTGCCAGCACTTTAACCGGGACAGCCGTCGGCATCGACGAGCAGTACTTC

j_call: TRBJ1-4
clone_size: .
v_call: TRBV7-9
d_call: .
cdr3_aa: CASSQVPQANEKLFF
cdr3_nt: TGTGCCAGCAGCCAAGTTCCCCAAGCTAATGAAAAACTGTTTTTT

j_call: TRBJ1-1
clone_size: many
v_call: TRBV29-1
d_call: .
cdr3_aa: CSVILQGDWTEAFF
cdr3_nt: TGCAGCGTTATCCTCCAGGGTGATTGGACTGAAGCTTTCTTT

j_call: TRBJ2-7
clone_size: .
v_call: TRBV4-3
d_call: .
cdr3_aa: CASGRPDSYEQYF
cdr3_nt: TGCGCCAGCGGGAGGCCGGACTCCTACGAGCAGTACTTC

j_call: TRBJ2-2
clone_size: few
v_call: TRBV7-6
d_call: .
cdr3_aa: CASSLGASLARELFF
cdr3_nt: TGTGCCAGCAGCTTAGGGGCTAGTCTAGCGCGCGAGCTGTTTTTT

j_call: TRBJ1-4
clone_size: many
v_call: TRBV2
d_call: TRBD1
cdr3_aa: CASSRDRENEKLFF
cdr3_nt: TGTGCCAGCAGTCGGGACAGGGAGAATGAAAAACTGTTTTTT

j_call: TRBJ1-2
clone_size: .
v_call: TRBV2
d_call: TRBD1
cdr3_aa: CAGKLQAGTGRGYTF
cdr3_nt: TGTGCCGGCAAATTGCAGGCCGGGACAGGGAGAGGCTACACCTTC

j_call: TRBJ1-2
clone_size: .
v_call: TRBV10-3
d_call: .
cdr3_aa: CAISYSRGGGYTF
cdr3_nt: TGTGCCATCAGTTACTCCCGGGGCGGTGGCTACACCTTC

j_call: TRBJ2-7
clone_size: .
v_call: TRBV2
d_call: TRBD1
cdr3_aa: CASSEALVGTERYF
cdr3_nt: TGTGCCAGCAGTGAGGCGCTTGTGGGGACAGAGCGGTACTTC

j_call: TRBJ1-2
clone_size: .
v_call: TRBV10-1
d_call: .
cdr3_aa: CASSARVGRGYGYTF
cdr3_nt: TGCGCCAGCAGTGCCCGGGTGGGGCGCGGCTATGGCTACACCTTC

j_call: TRBJ1-2
clone_size: many
v_call: TRBV25-1
d_call: .
cdr3_aa: CASSRQVNYGYTF
cdr3_nt: TGTGCCAGCAGTAGACAGGTTAACTATGGCTACACCTTC

j_call: TRBJ1-1
clone_size: .
v_call: TRBV7-9
d_call: .
cdr3_aa: CASSLGDGRSAFF
cdr3_nt: TGTGCCAGCAGCTTGGGGGACGGACGTAGTGCTTTCTTT

j_call: TRBJ2-7
clone_size: .
v_call: TRBV2
d_call: TRBD2
cdr3_aa: CVSRLTSGYSEQYF
cdr3_nt: TGTGTCAGCAGGTTGACTAGCGGATACTCGGAGCAGTACTTC

j_call: TRBJ1-1
clone_size: few
v_call: TRBV20-1
d_call: .
cdr3_aa: CSASRPETEAFF
cdr3_nt: TGCAGTGCTAGTAGGCCGGAAACTGAAGCTTTCTTT

j_call: TRBJ1-5
clone_size: .
v_call: TRBV10-3
d_call: .
cdr3_aa: CASKSWGEGNQPQHF
cdr3_nt: TGTGCCAGCAAGTCGTGGGGAGAGGGCAATCAGCCCCAGCATTTT